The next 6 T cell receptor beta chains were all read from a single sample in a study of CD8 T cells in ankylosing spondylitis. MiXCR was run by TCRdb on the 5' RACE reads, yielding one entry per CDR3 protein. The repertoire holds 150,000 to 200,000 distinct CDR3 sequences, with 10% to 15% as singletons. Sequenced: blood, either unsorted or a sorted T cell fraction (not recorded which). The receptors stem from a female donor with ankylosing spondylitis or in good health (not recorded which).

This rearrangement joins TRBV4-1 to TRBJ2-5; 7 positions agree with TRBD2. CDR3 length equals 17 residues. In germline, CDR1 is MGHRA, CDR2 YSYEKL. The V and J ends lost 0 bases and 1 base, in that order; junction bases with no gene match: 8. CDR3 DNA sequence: TGCGCCAGCAGCCAAGATTATGGGGCTAGCGGCCAAGAGACCCAGTACTTC. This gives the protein CASSQDYGASGQETQYF.

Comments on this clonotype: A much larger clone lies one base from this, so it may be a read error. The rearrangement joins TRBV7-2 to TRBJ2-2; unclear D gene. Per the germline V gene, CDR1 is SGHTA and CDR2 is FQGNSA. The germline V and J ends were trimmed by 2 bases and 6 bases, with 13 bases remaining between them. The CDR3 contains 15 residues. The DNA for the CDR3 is TGTGCCAGCAGCTTACACGGCAGTACCGCCGGGGAGCTGTTTTTT. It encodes CASSLHGSTAGELFF.

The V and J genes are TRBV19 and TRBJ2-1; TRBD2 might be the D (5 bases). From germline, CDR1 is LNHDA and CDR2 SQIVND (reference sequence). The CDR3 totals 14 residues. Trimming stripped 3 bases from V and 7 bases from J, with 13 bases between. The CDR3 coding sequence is TGTGCCAGTAGTATTGCGGCCCGCGGGAATGAGCAGTTCTTC. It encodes CASSIAARGNEQFF.

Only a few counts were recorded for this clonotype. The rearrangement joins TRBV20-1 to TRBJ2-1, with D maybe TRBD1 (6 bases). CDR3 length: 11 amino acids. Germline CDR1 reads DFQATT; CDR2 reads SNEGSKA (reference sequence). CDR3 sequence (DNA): TGCACTCTGGCAGGGGTGCATGAGCAGTTCTTC. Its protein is CTLAGVHEQFF.

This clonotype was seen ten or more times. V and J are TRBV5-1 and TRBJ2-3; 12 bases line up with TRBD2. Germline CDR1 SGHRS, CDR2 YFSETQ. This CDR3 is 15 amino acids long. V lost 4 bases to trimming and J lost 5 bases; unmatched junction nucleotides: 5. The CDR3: CASSAGLAGVDTQYF. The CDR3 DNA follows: TGCGCCAGCAGCGCGGGACTAGCGGGCGTAGATACGCAGTATTTT.

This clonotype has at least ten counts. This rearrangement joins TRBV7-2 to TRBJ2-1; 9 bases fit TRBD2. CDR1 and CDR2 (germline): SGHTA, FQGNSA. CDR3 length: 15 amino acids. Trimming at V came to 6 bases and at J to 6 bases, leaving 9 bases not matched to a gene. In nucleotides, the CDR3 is TGTGCCAGCAGTTTTAGCGGGAGTAGACCCAATGAGCAGTTCTTC. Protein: CASSFSGSRPNEQFF. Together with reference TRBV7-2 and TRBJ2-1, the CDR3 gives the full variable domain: GAGVSQSPSNKVTEKGKDVELRCDPISGHTALYWYRQSLGQGLEFLIYFQGNSAPDKSGLPSDRFSAERTGGSVSTLTIQRTQQEDSAVYLCASSFSGSRPNEQFFGPGTRLTVL.